This T cell receptor (beta chain) comes out of a study of T cell responses to AZD1222 COVID-19 vaccine. The wider study: Combined were second doses at about 4 or about 12 weeks.

General study results and limits: The study found Spike-specific TCR breadth and depth rose after two AZD1222 doses. CD4 TCRs linked to vaccination spanned spike, dominating at 160-218 and 743-854. Repertoire sampling happened only post peak T cell response.

Method: immunoSEQ multiplex PCR; TCRdb's copy keeps in-frame clones and lacks some. The sample has 100,000 to 120,000 clones, more than 70% seen once; the top ten hold under 4%. Looked up from germline, CDR1 is SGHTA and CDR2 is FQGNSA. The CDR3 is 14 residues long. With 1 base removed from V and 1 base from J, the gap between germline ends came to 6 bases. This clone was observed once. Its antigen is undetermined. This clonotype originated in an adult in good health. V gene TRBV7-2 combines with J gene TRBJ2-3; D gene uncertain. The sequencing used peripheral blood, collected on day 0 of AZD1222 vaccination. CDR3 loop: CASSLDQGTDTQYF. CDR3 bases: TGTGCCAGCAGCTTAGATCAGGGCACAGATACGCAGTATTTT.